The rows below give T cell receptor beta chains drawn from one sample of a study of T cells in Graves' hyperthyroidism and ophthalmopathy. TCRdb called the multiplex PCR reads again in MiXCR, with one record for every CDR3 protein. The sample has hundreds of thousands of distinct CDR3 sequences; 11% to 15% are singletons. The material sequenced was blood. The origin of the receptors is a woman aged 25 to 39 with Graves' hyperthyroidism that later progressed to Graves' ophthalmopathy. Each CDR3 is given without its conserved first and last residue. Rows may omit the clone size; those that give it use once, few, many or a size class.

TRBJ1-2	TRBV28	13	many	ASSLIQGIGYGYT
TRBJ2-2	TRBV7-2	13	-	ASSLAGGSPGELF
TRBJ2-1	TRBV29-1	15	-	SANELAGGSSYNEQF
TRBJ2-1	TRBV7-7	18	few	ASSLSLRSVYQSSYNEQF
TRBJ2-1	TRBV30	13	few	AWSFGQRVFNEQF
TRBJ2-1	TRBV7-2	15	many	ASGSEGGSSSYNEQF
TRBJ1-1	TRBV7-7	11	many	ASSFELNTEAF
TRBJ1-1	TRBV20-1	12	-	SARDIPRHTEAF
TRBJ2-7	TRBV7-9	14	few	ASSWGRDRASYEQY
TRBJ2-3	TRBV12-3/TRBV12-4	15	many	ASSLGGRASSTDTQY
TRBJ1-1	TRBV30	11	many	AWSEQRNTEAF
TRBJ1-5	TRBV5-1	13	-	ASSISGLSNQPQH
TRBJ1-1	TRBV18	13	many	ASSPVMQMNTEAF
TRBJ2-3	TRBV7-3	11	-	ASSPSWSDTQY
TRBJ1-5	TRBV18	13	-	ASSPWTGANQPQH
TRBJ2-1	TRBV12-3/TRBV12-4	12	-	ASSLRLADGEQF
TRBJ1-1	TRBV5-5	12	-	ASSWQNSNTEAF
TRBJ2-1	TRBV7-2	12	many	ASSGGGAINEQF
TRBJ1-5	TRBV2	13	many	ASSRPGTVNQPQH
TRBJ2-1	TRBV28	11	many	ASIPKLGNEQF
TRBJ2-7	TRBV3-1	11	-	ASSQDRDYEQY
TRBJ2-1	TRBV12-3/TRBV12-4	13	many	ASSPTSGRNNEQF
TRBJ1-2	TRBV12-3/TRBV12-4	13	-	ASSLGAGGEYGYT
TRBJ2-3	TRBV12-3/TRBV12-4	16	many	ASSLTSGTGGRTDTQY
TRBJ1-3	TRBV5-5	16	-	ASTPGPTTGGSGNTIY
TRBJ2-5	TRBV12-3/TRBV12-4	12	-	ASGQPGTQETQY
TRBJ2-7	TRBV3-1	11	many	ASSQGRGYEQY
TRBJ1-2	TRBV27	12	many	ASSSWDRVIGYT
TRBJ2-5	TRBV6-2/TRBV6-3	14	once	ASSPSPGLAGETQY
TRBJ1-2	TRBV30	12	-	AWSFGGLSNGYT
TRBJ2-7	TRBV12-3/TRBV12-4	14	-	ASRLTRTSSRGLQY
TRBJ2-3	TRBV6-2/TRBV6-3	13	few	ASSWLAGGTDTQY
TRBJ2-7	TRBV12-3/TRBV12-4	13	-	ASSFDRGTTYKQY
TRBJ2-1	TRBV10-3	14	many	AISVSTAGGDNEQF
TRBJ2-5	TRBV28	14	many	ASSLPEGGGGETQY
TRBJ1-1	TRBV7-9	13	few	ASSSGPGMNTEAF
TRBJ2-2	TRBV6-4	14	few	ASSPIATLDTGELF
TRBJ2-5	TRBV6-2/TRBV6-3	13	few	ASSLMGTEQETQY
TRBJ2-3	TRBV2	11	many	ASNSASTDTQY
TRBJ1-1	TRBV30	11	many	AWSRSSHTEAF
TRBJ2-4	TRBV11-3	18	many	ASSFGTSGRARPAKNIQY
TRBJ2-3	TRBV12-3/TRBV12-4	16	medium-sized	ASSSSRGTPLSTDTQY
TRBJ2-1	TRBV7-9	12	many	ASSSAQLYNEQF
TRBJ1-1	TRBV6-2/TRBV6-3	10	many	ASSYEGLEAF
TRBJ2-3	TRBV6-1	12	few	ASSPAGSTDTQY
TRBJ1-3	TRBV28	15	-	ASSLHPGGRSGNTIY
TRBJ1-6	TRBV2	14	many	ASSKDRAGYNSPLH
TRBJ2-3	TRBV2	12	many	ASRETGSTDTQY
TRBJ2-3	TRBV5-1	15	many	ASSLGLQGQGIDTQY
TRBJ2-2	TRBV6-5	12	few	ASILAANTGELF
TRBJ2-3	TRBV20-1	15	many	SARAGLAGGSTDTQY
TRBJ2-1	TRBV15	13	many	ATRNGLAGSNEQF
TRBJ1-2	TRBV20-1	12	once	SARDPRRSEGYT
TRBJ2-4	TRBV11-3	13	few	ASSDSSLAKNIQY
TRBJ2-7	TRBV27	14	-	ASSLRWMDSVYEQY